This T cell receptor (beta chain) was captured in a study of Ad26.COV2.S vaccination and SARS-CoV-2 variants. Treatment in this sample: some 20 received Ad26.COV2.S at low or high dose, single or two shots; roughly five received placebo; per-sample allocation not given. All samples were drawn on day 63, counting from the first vaccine or placebo injection. Profiled with immunoSEQ multiplex PCR; TCRdb holds only in-frame clones, not every one. The repertoire holds roughly 400,000 clones, with roughly 88% as singletons. The sequence was collected from a person aged 18 to 65 who received the Ad26.COV2.S COVID-19 vaccine or a placebo. The sample was peripheral blood, taken in a trial of Ad26.COV2.S vaccine versus placebo.

CDR3 protein: CASNQKSSYNEQFF. The CDR3 DNA is TGTGCCAGCAACCAAAAAAGCTCCTACAATGAGCAGTTCTTC. The genes are TRBV2 and TRBJ2-1; D not certain. Trimming removed 7 bases from V and 0 bases from J, with 10 bases in between. Germline CDR1 SNHLY, CDR2 FYNNEI. CDR3 length equals 14 residues.